The rows below give T cell receptor beta chains drawn from one sample of a study of cytomegalovirus exposure and HLA in healthy donors. Using immunoSEQ multiplex PCR, the repertoire was profiled, and TCRdb retains in-frame clones only, with some absent. This sample yields 150,000 to 200,000 clones, of which around three quarters are seen a single time; 1.8% belongs to the top ten. Source material: PBMCs. Every receptor here comes from a woman under 40 in good health and CMV-seronegative. CDR3s include the opening cysteine and the closing phenylalanine or tryptophan. The D gene is left open where the match is weak. Clone size, where shown, is once, few, many, or a class for clones that have expanded.

clone_size,d_call,j_call,v_call,cdr3_aa,cdr3_nt
.,TRBD2,TRBJ2-1,TRBV7-3,CASSPRTSGIYNEQFF,TGTGCCAGCAGCCCACGGACTAGCGGGATATACAATGAGCAGTTCTTC
.,.,TRBJ2-2,TRBV4-1,CASSQGRGRSTGELFF,TGCGCCAGCAGCCAAGGGAGGGGGCGGAGCACCGGGGAGCTGTTTTTT
.,TRBD2,TRBJ2-1,TRBV7-6,CASSLSGRGYNEQFF,TGTGCCAGCAGCCTAAGCGGGAGGGGTTACAATGAGCAGTTCTTC
.,.,TRBJ2-5,TRBV2,CASSIAGPRGTQYF,TGTGCCAGCAGCATTGCGGGCCCCCGGGGGACCCAGTACTTC
once,.,TRBJ2-2,TRBV7-9,CASSLRDTGELFF,TGTGCCAGCAGCTTGAGGGACACCGGGGAGCTGTTTTTT
.,TRBD1,TRBJ2-4,TRBV7-9,CASSHEPPLTGWGDIQYF,TGTGCCAGCAGCCACGAGCCCCCTCTGACAGGGTGGGGAGACATTCAGTACTTC
.,.,TRBJ1-1,TRBV25-1,CASLTDMNTEAFF,TGTGCCAGCCTAACCGATATGAACACTGAAGCTTTCTTT
.,TRBD2,TRBJ2-1,TRBV7-8,CASSLAVAPSGRVREQFF,TGTGCCAGCAGCTTAGCTGTGGCCCCTAGCGGGAGAGTTCGCGAGCAGTTCTTC
.,TRBD2,TRBJ2-2,TRBV19,CASSPGAGGRSGELFF,TGTGCCAGTAGCCCCGGCGCGGGAGGGCGGTCCGGGGAGCTGTTTTTT
.,.,TRBJ1-6,TRBV6-6,CASSYLGSGVYSPLHF,TGTGCCAGCAGTTACCTAGGTTCCGGGGTTTATTCACCCCTCCACTTT
.,TRBD1,TRBJ2-1,TRBV11-2,CASSLGQGFHNEQFF,TGTGCCAGCAGCTTGGGACAGGGCTTCCACAATGAGCAGTTCTTC
once,TRBD1,TRBJ2-2,TRBV15,CATSRAGTAGDLNTGELFF,TGTGCCACCAGCAGAGCCGGGACAGCCGGTGATCTGAACACCGGGGAGCTGTTTTTT
.,TRBD1,TRBJ1-3,TRBV30,CAWSVGQIGNTIYF,TGTGCCTGGAGTGTGGGACAGATTGGAAACACCATATATTTT
.,TRBD2,TRBJ2-7,TRBV5-1,CASSLVSGGYEQYF,TGCGCCAGCAGCTTGGTTAGCGGGGGCTACGAGCAGTACTTC
.,.,TRBJ2-3,TRBV14,CASSQVSLARIKDTQYF,TGTGCCAGCAGCCAAGTCTCGCTAGCGAGAATTAAAGATACGCAGTATTTT